This T cell receptor beta chain was captured in a study of T cells in localized non-small cell lung cancer. Trimming took off 2 bases at V and 1 base at J, with 14 bases between the two ends. CDR1 is LNHDA and CDR2 is SQIVND in the germline V gene (reference sequence). The CDR3 contains 16 residues. Here immunoSEQ multiplex PCR was the method, and the copy in TCRdb shows in-frame clones only, minus some. The sample carries over a thousand clones, about 30% recorded once. This clone was detected only a few times. The origin of this receptor is a male donor aged 60 or over with stage I lung adenocarcinoma. The chain is built from TRBV19 and TRBJ1-1; TRBD1 is a possible D gene (6 bases). Source: lung tumor tissue, taken before any cancer treatment. The CDR3 DNA sequence: TGTGCCAGTAGTATATTCACAGGGAGAAAGAACACTGAAGCTTTCTTT. The encoded protein is CASSIFTGRKNTEAFF.